In this sample, the clone carrying this T cell receptor (beta chain) turned up many times. No antigen is known for it. The data were taken from a study of neurological immune-mediated disorders. General study results and limits: When the repertoires were grouped phylogenetically, those of 18 of the 34 multiple sclerosis patients came together in a single cluster of related CDR3 sequences, which points to a possible repertoire-level signature.

The V end was cut by 3 bases, the J end by 0 bases, with 8 bases between. The CDR3 loop spans 13 amino acids. Germline CDR1 and CDR2: DFQATT and SNEGSKA (reference sequence). Synthesis of cDNA was carried out by template-switch 5'RACE. The reaction used 10-nucleotide random UMIs. TCRdb analysed the 5' RACE reads with MiXCR anew, one entry per CDR3 protein. The repertoire holds tens of thousands of distinct CDR3 sequences, with about 5.8% as singletons. Sequenced input: CD4+ T cells from blood. The sequence came from a woman under 30 with multiple sclerosis. The chain joins TRBV20-1 to TRBJ1-1; D possibly corresponds to TRBD1 (5 bases). The CDR3 region is CSASGTVNTEAFF. The CDR3 nucleotides are TGCAGTGCTAGTGGGACGGTGAACACTGAAGCTTTCTTT.